This T cell receptor (beta chain) is drawn from a study of a mutant IDH1 vaccine in newly diagnosed glioma. Deletions cut 1 base from V and 0 bases from J, with 5 bases between. The CDR3 consists of 14 residues. Germline V gene sequence: CDR1 SGHTA, CDR2 FQGNSA. With respect to this clone: No antigen is known for it.

Time point of the sample: week 11, during vaccination. Vaccine doses each comprised 300 ug of mutant IDH1 20-mer peptide, with topical imiquimod. Repertoires were generated with immunoSEQ multiplex PCR, while TCRdb's copy carries only in-frame clones and drops some. The sample has about 52,000 clones, about 91% seen once. Sample: PBMCs, taken from a glioma patient whose treatment included an IDH1 peptide vaccine. The chain is built from TRBV7-2 and TRBJ2-3; D is unresolved. The receptor was derived from a man aged 50 to 59 with glioma. In DNA form, the CDR3 reads TGTGCCAGCAGCTTAGTTGCGAGCACAGATACGCAGTATTTT. It yields the protein CASSLVASTDTQYF.